This T cell receptor beta chain was retrieved from a study of prognosis after radiotherapy for stage I lung cancer. Study-wide background: Stage I non-small cell lung cancer patients were enrolled between early 2018 and early 2019.

CDR3 of TCR beta was amplified from genomic DNA via a two-round multiplex PCR. Specific primers for each TRBV and TRBJ gene were what first-round PCR used. TCRdb processed the multiplex PCR reads anew with MiXCR; each CDR3 protein has one entry. The sample carries about 35,000 distinct CDR3 sequences, less than 45% recorded once. This clonotype was counted only a few times. The sequenced sample was PBMCs, obtained before or after stereotactic body radiation therapy (not recorded which). The TCR originated in a donor aged 50 or older with non-small cell lung cancer.

The DNA for the CDR3 is TGTGCCAGCAGCCAAGATTGGCGGGGGGGTTCCTCAGATACGCAGTATTTT. Translation: CASSQDWRGGSSDTQYF. The chain links TRBV3-1 to TRBJ2-3; 9 nucleotides match TRBD2. CDR3 length equals 17 residues. J lost 4 bases, V lost 0 bases, and 8 bases had no gene match. The germline CDR1 and CDR2 sequences are LGHDT and YNNKEL (reference sequence).